Listed here is a single T cell receptor beta chain. What it recognizes is unknown. Germline V lookup: CDR1 SGHNT, CDR2 YENEEA. The CDR3 spans 13 residues. V lost 6 bases and J lost 2, with 9 bases in between. These data belong to a study of T cells in Graves' hyperthyroidism and ophthalmopathy. Study information: Peripheral blood specimens were obtained at initial diagnosis, prior to any treatment. Study-wide results and caveats: Most expanded thyroid clonotypes above 0.001 also appeared in blood.

RNA transcripts yielded amplified TCR beta CDR3 regions. Researchers ran a first-round RT-PCR on the TCR CDR3 using the HTBI primer set. MiXCR, run by TCRdb on the multiplex PCR reads, gives a single entry per CDR3 protein. The sample lists tens of thousands of distinct CDR3 sequences, around 53% occurring once. Exclusion of a patient resulted from uncontrolled infection, other autoimmune disease, pregnancy or lactation. This sequence joins TRBV11-3 and TRBJ2-3; no reliable D call. The clonotype was recovered from a woman aged 40 to 55 with Graves' ophthalmopathy. Material: blood. The CDR3 region has the DNA TGTGCCAGCAGGGCGGATCTCACAGATACGCAGTATTTT. The encoded protein is CASRADLTDTQYF.